This T cell receptor beta chain is drawn from a study of shared clonotypes between healthy human individuals. Study-wide points: Shared across several donors were about 4.6% of the naive CD4 clonotypes. Only blood was sampled; tissue repertoires likely differ.

Naive CD8 cells, CD45RO-negative and positively selected for CCR7, excluded terminally differentiated effector memory CD45RA+ cells. Adult donors, all healthy and HIV-negative, had no recent acute infections or vaccinations. The CDR3 consists of 14 residues. Trimming cost V 2 bases and J 2 bases, with 11 bases left between them. Germline CDR1 and CDR2: SGHNT and YYREEE (reference sequence). For this clone: The antigen is undetermined. Additional DNA sequences in this sample encode the identical CDR3.

Per the study methods: Filtering differed, since immunoSEQ gave only junction sequences and no quality scores. The assay was immunoSEQ multiplex PCR, and TCRdb's table has in-frame clones only and misses some. V and J calls and clone size are copied from that table; D and trimming were computed from the DNA. The table has about 1,900,000 clones, approximately 95% seen once. The sequence derives from a man aged 18-30 years in good health. Sequencing used naive CD8+ T cells sorted from blood. This chain uses TRBV5-4 with TRBJ2-7; possibly TRBD1 or TRBD2 for D (5 bases each). The CDR3, as DNA: TGTGCCAGCAGCTTAAAGGGGACCACCTACGAGCAGTACTTC. Its protein product is CASSLKGTTYEQYF.